This TCR beta chain was identified during a study of shared clonotypes between healthy human individuals. The CDR3 consists of 12 residues. V lost 1 base and J 11 bases, leaving 12 bases between the germline ends. Germline values: CDR1 SGHRS, CDR2 YFSETQ. The assay used deep level. The method was immunoSEQ multiplex PCR; TCRdb's version includes in-frame clones alone and lacks a portion of them. In the table there are approximately 500,000 clones, almost 97% of which are singletons. The sample was naive CD4+ T cells sorted from blood. Sample subset: CD45RA+ positively selected. The receptor comes from a woman in her twenties or thirties in good health. The chain is built from TRBV5-1 and TRBJ2-5; no reliable D call. CDR3: CASSLLGLGQYF. The CDR3 region has the DNA TGCGCCAGCAGCTTGCTCGGGCTCGGGCAGTACTTC.